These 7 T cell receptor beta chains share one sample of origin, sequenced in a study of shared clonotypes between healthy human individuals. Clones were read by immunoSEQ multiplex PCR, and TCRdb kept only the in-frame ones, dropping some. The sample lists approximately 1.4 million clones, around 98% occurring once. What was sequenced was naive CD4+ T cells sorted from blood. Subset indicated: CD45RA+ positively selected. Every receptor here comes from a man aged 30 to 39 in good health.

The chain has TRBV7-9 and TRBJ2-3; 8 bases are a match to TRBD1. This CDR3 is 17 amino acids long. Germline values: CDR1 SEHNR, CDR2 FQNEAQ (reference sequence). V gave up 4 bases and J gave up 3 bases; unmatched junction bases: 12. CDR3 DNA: TGTGCCAGCAGCTCCTTGGGGACAGGACGGGGAACAGATACGCAGTATTTT. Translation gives CASSSLGTGRGTDTQYF.

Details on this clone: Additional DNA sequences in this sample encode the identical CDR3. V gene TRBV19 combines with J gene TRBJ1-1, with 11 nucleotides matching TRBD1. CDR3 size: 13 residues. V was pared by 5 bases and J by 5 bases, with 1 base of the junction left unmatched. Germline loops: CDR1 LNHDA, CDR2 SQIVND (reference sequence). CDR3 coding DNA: TGTGCCAGTAGTGGGACAGGGGGAACTGAAGCTTTCTTT. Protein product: CASSGTGGTEAFF.

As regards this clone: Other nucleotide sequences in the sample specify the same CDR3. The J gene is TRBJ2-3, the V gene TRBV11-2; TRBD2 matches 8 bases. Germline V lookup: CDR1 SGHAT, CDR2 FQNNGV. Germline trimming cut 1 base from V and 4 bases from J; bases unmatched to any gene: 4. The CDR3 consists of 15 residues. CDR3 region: CASSLVSGSPDTQYF. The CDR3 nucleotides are TGTGCCAGCAGCTTAGTCAGCGGGAGTCCAGATACGCAGTATTTT.

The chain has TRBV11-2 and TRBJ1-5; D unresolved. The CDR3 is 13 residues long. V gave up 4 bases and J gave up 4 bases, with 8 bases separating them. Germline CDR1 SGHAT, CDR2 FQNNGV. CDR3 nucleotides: TGTGCCAGCAGCTCGTCTGGGAATCAGCCCCAGCATTTT. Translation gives CASSSSGNQPQHF.

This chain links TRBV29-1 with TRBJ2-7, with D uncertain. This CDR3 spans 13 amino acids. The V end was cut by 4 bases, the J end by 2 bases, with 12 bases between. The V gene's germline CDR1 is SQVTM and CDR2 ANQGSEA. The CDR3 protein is CSVVGQAAYEQYF. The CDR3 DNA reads TGCAGCGTTGTAGGGCAGGCAGCCTACGAGCAGTACTTC.

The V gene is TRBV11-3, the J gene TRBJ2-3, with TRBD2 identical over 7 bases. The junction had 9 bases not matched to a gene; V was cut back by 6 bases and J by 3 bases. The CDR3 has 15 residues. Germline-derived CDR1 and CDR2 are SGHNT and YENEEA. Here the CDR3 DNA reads TGTGCCAGCAGTCACAATACGGGAGGTACAGATACGCAGTATTTT. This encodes CASSHNTGGTDTQYF.

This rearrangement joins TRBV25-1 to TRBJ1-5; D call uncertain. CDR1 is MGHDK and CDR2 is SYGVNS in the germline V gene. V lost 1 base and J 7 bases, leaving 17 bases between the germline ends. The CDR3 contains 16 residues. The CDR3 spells CASSESGPPGVQPQHF. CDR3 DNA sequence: TGTGCCAGCAGTGAATCCGGGCCCCCGGGAGTGCAGCCCCAGCATTTT.